What follows are 5 T cell receptor beta chains derived from one specimen sequenced in a study of T cell repertoires in cytomegalovirus infection (dated by TCRdb to about 2019). Antigens of these TCRs are unknown. The sample was run on an Illumina HiSeq 1500. TCRdb reworked the public reads: Q25 trimming with fastp, MiXCR clone assembly, productive beta chains retained. CDR3 protein duplicates are merged, each entry listing the most common genes and DNA. The sample table contains roughly 800,000 distinct CDR3 sequences; only one count was recorded for about 27% of them. The ten largest clones add up to around 13% of the sample. The label giving this sample's treatment or condition can be read as: in vitro stimulation with specific CMV peptide epitopes to enrich CMV-specific T cells. Sequenced material: cultured CD8+ T cells from PBMCs, taken from culture after CMV antigen stimulation. All receptors derive from a human donor in good health (CMV status not recorded). Some clones in this sample may be carry-over from other donors' samples.

The CDR3: CASRLGQFLNQPQHF. The CDR3 nucleotides read TGTGCCAGCAGATTGGGACAGTTCCTCAATCAGCCCCAGCATTTT. The chain employs TRBV6-2 or TRBV6-3 and TRBJ1-5, with TRBD1 identical over 7 bases. The junction had 8 bases not matched to a gene; V was cut back by 6 bases and J by 3 bases. CDR1 and CDR2 (germline): MNHEY, SVGEGT. CDR3 size: 15 residues.

V is TRBV5-5 and J is TRBJ2-1; 9 bases fit TRBD1. This CDR3 has 14 amino acids. V lost 6 bases to trimming and J lost 5 bases; unmatched junction nucleotides: 6. Per germline, CDR1 SGHKS and CDR2 YYEKEE (reference sequence). The CDR3 nucleotides read TGTGCCAGCACCCTGGACAGGGGCGACAATGAGCAGTTCTTC. Its translation is CASTLDRGDNEQFF.

This clonotype was observed a few times. The V call is TRBV15, the J call TRBJ1-4; D gene ambiguous. The germline CDR1 and CDR2 sequences are LNHNV and YYDKDF (reference sequence). V lost 1 base, J lost 0 bases, and 6 bases lay in between. There are 15 residues in the CDR3. CDR3 sequence reads: CATSRATATNEKLFF. The CDR3 DNA follows: TGTGCCACCAGCAGAGCTACTGCAACTAATGAAAAACTGTTTTTT.

This clonotype occurred a few times. This sequence joins TRBV2 and TRBJ1-1; perhaps TRBD1 as D (5 bases). The CDR3 runs 16 residues. In germline, CDR1 is SNHLY, CDR2 FYNNEI. V was shortened by 5 bases and J by 0 bases, with 16 bases between the two germline ends. CDR3 in DNA: TGTGCCAGCAGTCTTGCCCCCGACAGCATGAACACTGAAGCTTTCTTT. The encoded protein is CASSLAPDSMNTEAFF.

This clonotype showed up just once. The rearrangement links TRBV19 to TRBJ2-2, with 8 positions matching TRBD1. Germline V lookup: CDR1 LNHDA, CDR2 SQIVND (reference sequence). This CDR3 has 15 residues. The junction had 8 bases not matched to a gene; V was cut back by 6 bases and J by 5 bases. This CDR3 reads CASREDRGRTGELFF. The DNA for the CDR3 is TGTGCCAGTAGGGAAGACAGGGGTCGGACCGGGGAGCTGTTTTTT. The whole variable domain, remainder taken from reference TRBV19 and TRBJ2-2, is DGGITQSPKYLFRKEGQNVTLSCEQNLNHDAMYWYRQDPGQGLRLIYYSQIVNDFQKGDIAEGYSVSREKKESFPLTVTSAQKNPTAFYLCASREDRGRTGELFFGEGSRLTVL.